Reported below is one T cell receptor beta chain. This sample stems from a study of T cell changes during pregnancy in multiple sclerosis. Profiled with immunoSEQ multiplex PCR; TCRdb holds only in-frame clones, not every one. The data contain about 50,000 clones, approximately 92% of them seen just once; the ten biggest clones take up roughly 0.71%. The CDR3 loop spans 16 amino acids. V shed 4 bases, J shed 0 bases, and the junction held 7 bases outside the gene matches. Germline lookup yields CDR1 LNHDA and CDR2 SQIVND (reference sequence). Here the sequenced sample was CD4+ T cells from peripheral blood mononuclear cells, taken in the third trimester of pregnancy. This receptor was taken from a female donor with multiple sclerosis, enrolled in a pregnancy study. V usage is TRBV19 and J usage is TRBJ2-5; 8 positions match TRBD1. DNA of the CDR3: TGTGCCAGTAGTAGGAGGGACAGGACGTACCAAGAGACCCAGTACTTC. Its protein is CASSRRDRTYQETQYF.